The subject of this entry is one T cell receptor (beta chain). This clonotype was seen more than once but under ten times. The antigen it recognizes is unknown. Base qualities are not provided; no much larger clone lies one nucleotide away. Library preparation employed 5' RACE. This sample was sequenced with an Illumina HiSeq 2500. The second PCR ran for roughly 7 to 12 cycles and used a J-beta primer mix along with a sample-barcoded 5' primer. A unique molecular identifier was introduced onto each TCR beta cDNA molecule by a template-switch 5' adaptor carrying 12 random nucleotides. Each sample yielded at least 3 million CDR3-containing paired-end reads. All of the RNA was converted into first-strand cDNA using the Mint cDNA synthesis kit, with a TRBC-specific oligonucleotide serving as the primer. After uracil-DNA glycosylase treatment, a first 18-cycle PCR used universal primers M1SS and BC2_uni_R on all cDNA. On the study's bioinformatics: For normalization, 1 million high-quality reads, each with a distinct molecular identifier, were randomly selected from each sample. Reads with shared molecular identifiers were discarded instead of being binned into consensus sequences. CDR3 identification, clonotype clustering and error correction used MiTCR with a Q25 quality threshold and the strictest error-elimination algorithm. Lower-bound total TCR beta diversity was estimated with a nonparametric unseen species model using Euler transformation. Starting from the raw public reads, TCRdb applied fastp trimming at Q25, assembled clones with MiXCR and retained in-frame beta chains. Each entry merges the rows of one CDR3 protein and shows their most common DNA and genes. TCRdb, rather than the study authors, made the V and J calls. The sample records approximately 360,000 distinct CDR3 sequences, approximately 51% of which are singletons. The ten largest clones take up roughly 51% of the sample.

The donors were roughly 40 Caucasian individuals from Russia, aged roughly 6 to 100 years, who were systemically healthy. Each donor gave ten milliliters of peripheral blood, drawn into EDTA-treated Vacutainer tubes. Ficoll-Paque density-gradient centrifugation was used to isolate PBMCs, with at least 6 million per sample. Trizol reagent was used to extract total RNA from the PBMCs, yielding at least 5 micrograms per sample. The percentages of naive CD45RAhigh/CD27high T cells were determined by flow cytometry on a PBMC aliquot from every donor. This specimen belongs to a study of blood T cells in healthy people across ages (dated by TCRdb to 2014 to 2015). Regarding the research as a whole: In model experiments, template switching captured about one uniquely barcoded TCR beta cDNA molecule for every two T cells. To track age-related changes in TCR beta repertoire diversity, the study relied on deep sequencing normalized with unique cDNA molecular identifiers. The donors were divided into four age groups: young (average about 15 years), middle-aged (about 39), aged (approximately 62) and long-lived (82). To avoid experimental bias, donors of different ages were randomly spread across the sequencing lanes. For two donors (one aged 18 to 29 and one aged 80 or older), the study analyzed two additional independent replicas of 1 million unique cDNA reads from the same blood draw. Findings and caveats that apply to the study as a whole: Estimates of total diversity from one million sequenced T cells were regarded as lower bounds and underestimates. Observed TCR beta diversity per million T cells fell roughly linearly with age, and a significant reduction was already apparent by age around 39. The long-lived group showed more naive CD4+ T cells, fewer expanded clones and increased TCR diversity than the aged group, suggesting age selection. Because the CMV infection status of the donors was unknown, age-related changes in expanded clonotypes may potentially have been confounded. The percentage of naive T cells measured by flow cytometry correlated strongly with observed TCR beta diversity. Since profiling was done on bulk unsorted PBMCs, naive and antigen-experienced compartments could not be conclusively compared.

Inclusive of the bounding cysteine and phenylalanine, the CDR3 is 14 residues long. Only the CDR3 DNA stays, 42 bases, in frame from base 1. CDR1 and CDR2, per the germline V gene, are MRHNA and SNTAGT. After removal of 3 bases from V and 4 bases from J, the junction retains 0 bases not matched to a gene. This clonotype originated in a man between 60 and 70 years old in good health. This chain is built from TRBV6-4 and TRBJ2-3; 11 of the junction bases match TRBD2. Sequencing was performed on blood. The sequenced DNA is TGTGCCAGCAGTGAACTAGCGGGGGCAGATACGCAGTATTTT. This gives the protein CASSELAGADTQYF.